This record looks at one T cell receptor (beta chain) sequence and its context. Its antigen is not identified. This CDR3 is also generated by other DNA sequences in the sample. This sample is part of a study of OX40 agonist ivuxolimab in advanced cancers. Study at large: Allowance was made for prior anti-PD-1, anti-PD-L1 or anti-CTLA-4 therapy, and roughly 40% had some. Overall study results and limits: With doses of 0.1 to 3.0 mg/kg, CD4+ and CD8+ blood T cells had undergone clonal expansion by week 6. In CD8+ T cells, expanded clones were on average more numerous than in CD4+.

This CDR3 is 15 amino acids long. Per the germline V gene, CDR1 is SGHRS and CDR2 is YFSETQ. V dropped 2 bases and J dropped 0 bases, with 10 bases sitting between them. Some clones are missing from TCRdb's copy, which holds only in-frame ones; the method was immunoSEQ multiplex PCR. The sample carries roughly 15,000 clones, 82% recorded once. The chain couples TRBV5-1 to TRBJ2-3; D is ambiguous. This TCR was sampled from an adult with an advanced solid tumor such as melanoma, head and neck, liver or kidney cancer. This sample comprised CD4+ or CD8+ T cells sorted from blood, obtained in a trial of the OX40 agonist ivuxolimab. CDR3 sequence: CASSFKGSSTDTQYF. The CDR3 DNA reads TGCGCCAGCAGCTTTAAGGGCTCTAGCACAGATACGCAGTATTTT.